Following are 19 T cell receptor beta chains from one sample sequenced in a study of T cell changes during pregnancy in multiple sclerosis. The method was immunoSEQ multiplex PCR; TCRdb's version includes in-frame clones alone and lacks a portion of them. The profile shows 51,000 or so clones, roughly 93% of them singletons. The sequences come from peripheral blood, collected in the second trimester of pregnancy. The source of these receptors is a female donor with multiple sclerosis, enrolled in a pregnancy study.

The CDR3 loop reads CASSQSPVISGRAGTQYF. The CDR3, as DNA: TGTGCCAGCAGCCAATCACCCGTAATTAGCGGGAGGGCTGGTACGCAGTATTTT. This rearrangement joins TRBV14 to TRBJ2-3; 11 bases fit TRBD2. From germline, CDR1 is SGHDN and CDR2 FVKESK. The CDR3 sequence is 18 residues long. Trimming at V came to 2 bases and at J to 8 bases, leaving 15 bases not matched to a gene. Combining the CDR3 with reference TRBV14 and TRBJ2-3 gives the whole variable domain EAGVTQFPSHSVIEKGQTVTLRCDPISGHDNLYWYRRVMGKEIKFLLHFVKESKQDESGMPNNRFLAERTGGTYSTLKVQPAELEDSGVYFCASSQSPVISGRAGTQYFGPGTRLTVL.

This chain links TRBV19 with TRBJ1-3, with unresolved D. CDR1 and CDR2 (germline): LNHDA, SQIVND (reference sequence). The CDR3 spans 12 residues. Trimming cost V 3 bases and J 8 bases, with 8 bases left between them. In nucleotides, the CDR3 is TGTGCCAGTAGTATCGGAGCGGACACCATATATTTT. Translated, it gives CASSIGADTIYF.

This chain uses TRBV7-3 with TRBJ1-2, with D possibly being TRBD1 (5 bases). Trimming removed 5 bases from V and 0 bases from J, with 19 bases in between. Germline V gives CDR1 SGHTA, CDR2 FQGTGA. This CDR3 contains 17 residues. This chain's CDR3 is CASSPIPGGSSNYGYTF. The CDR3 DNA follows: TGTGCCAGCAGCCCCATCCCTGGGGGGTCATCTAACTATGGCTACACCTTC.

The CDR3 nucleotides read TGTGCCAGCAGCCCAGGACAGGGGCGCAATGAGCAGTTCTTC. As protein: CASSPGQGRNEQFF. This chain connects TRBV5-4 to TRBJ2-1; 9 bases fit TRBD1. The CDR3 sequence is 14 residues long. J gave up 6 bases and V 4 bases, and 5 bases lay outside the gene matches. The germline CDR1 and CDR2 sequences are SGHNT and YYREEE (reference sequence). The full variable domain, with the rest looked up from reference TRBV5-4 and TRBJ2-1, is ETGVTQSPTHLIKTRGQQVTLRCSSQSGHNTVSWYQQALGQGPQFIFQYYREEENGRGNFPPRFSGLQFPNYSSELNVNALELDDSALYLCASSPGQGRNEQFFGPGTRLTVL.

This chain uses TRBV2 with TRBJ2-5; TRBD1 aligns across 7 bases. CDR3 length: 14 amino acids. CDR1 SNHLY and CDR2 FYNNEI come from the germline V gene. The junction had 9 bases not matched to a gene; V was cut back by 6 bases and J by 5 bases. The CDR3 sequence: CASSHRQGGETQYF. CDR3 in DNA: TGTGCCAGCAGCCACCGACAGGGTGGCGAGACCCAGTACTTC. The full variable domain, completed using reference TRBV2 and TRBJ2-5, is EPEVTQTPSHQVTQMGQEVILRCVPISNHLYFYWYRQILGQKVEFLVSFYNNEISEKSEIFDDQFSVERPDGSNFTLKIRSTKLEDSAMYFCASSHRQGGETQYFGPGTRLLVL.

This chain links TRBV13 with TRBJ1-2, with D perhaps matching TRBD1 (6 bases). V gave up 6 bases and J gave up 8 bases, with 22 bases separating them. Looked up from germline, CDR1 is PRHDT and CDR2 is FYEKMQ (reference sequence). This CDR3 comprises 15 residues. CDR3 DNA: TGTGCCAGCAGGCGCTGGACAGCTCAGCGGGGAGGCTACACCTTC. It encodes CASRRWTAQRGGYTF.

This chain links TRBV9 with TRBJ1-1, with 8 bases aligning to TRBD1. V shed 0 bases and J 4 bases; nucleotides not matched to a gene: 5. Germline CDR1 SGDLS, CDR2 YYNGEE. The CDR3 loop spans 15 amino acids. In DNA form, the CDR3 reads TGTGCCAGCAGCGTAGATCAGGGGGCAAGCACTGAAGCTTTCTTT. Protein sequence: CASSVDQGASTEAFF.

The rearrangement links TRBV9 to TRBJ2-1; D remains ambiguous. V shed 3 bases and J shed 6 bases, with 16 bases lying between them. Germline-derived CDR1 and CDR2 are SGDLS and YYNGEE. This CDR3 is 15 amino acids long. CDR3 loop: CASSAAQQRGNEQFF. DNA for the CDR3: TGTGCCAGCAGCGCGGCCCAGCAGAGAGGCAATGAGCAGTTCTTC.

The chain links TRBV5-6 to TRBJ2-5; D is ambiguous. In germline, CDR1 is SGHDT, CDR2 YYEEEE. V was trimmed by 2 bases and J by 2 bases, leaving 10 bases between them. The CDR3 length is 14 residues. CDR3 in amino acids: CASSLRSTQETQYF. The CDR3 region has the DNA TGTGCCAGCAGCTTACGGTCAACGCAAGAGACCCAGTACTTC.

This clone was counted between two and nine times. DNA of the CDR3: TGTGCCTGGAGGGCGGGACCTACCCTGGGAGCTTTCTTT. Translation: CAWRAGPTLGAFF. The chain joins TRBV30 to TRBJ1-1, with a possible D match to TRBD1 (5 bases). Germline V gene lookup returns CDR1 GTSNPN and CDR2 SVGIG (reference sequence). V was cut by 3 bases and J by 10 bases, with 18 bases left in between. This CDR3 contains 13 residues.

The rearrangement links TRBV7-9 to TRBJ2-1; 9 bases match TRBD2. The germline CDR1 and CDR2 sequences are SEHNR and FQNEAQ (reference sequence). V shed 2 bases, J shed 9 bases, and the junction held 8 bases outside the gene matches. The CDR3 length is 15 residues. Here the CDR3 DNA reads TGTGCCAGCAGCTTAAGGACTAGCGTCGAAGGTGAGCAGTTCTTC. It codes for CASSLRTSVEGEQFF.

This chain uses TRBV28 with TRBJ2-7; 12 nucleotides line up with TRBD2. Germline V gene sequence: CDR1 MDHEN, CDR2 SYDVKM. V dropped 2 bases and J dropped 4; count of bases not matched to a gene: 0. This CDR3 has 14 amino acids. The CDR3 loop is CASSLTSGRYEQYF. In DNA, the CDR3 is TGTGCCAGCAGTTTAACTAGCGGGAGGTACGAGCAGTACTTC. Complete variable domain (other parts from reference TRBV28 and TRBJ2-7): DVKVTQSSRYLVKRTGEKVFLECVQDMDHENMFWYRQDPGLGLRLIYFSYDVKMKEKGDIPEGYSVSREKKERFSLILESASTNQTSMYLCASSLTSGRYEQYFGPGTRLTVT.

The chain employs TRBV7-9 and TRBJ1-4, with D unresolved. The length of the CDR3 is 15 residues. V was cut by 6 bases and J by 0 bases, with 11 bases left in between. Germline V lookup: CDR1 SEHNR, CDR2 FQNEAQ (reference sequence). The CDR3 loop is CASSKEGTTNEKLFF. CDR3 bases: TGTGCCAGCAGTAAAGAGGGTACAACTAATGAAAAACTGTTTTTT.

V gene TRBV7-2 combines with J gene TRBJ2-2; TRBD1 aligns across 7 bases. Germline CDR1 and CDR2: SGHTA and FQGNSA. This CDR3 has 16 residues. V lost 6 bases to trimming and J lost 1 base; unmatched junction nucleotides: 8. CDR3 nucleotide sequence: TGTGCCAGCAGGACAGGGTTTAGGGAGAACACCGGGGAGCTGTTTTTT. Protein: CASRTGFRENTGELFF.

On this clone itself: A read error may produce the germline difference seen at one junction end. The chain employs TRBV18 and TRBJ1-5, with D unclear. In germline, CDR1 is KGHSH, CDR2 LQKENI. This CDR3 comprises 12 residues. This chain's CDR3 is CASSPPNQSQHF. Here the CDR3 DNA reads TGTGCCAGCTCACCTCCAAATCAGTCCCAGCATTTT.

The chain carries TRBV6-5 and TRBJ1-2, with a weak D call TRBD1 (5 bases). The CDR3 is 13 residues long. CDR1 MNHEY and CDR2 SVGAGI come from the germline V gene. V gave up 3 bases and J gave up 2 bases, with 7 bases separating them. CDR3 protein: CASSYGGNYGYTF. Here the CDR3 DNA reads TGTGCCAGCAGTTATGGGGGGAACTATGGCTACACCTTC.

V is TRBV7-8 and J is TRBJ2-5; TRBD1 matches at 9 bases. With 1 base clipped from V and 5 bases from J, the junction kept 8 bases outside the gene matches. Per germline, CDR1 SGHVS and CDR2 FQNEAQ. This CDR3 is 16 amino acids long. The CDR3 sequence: CASSLVPDRGSETQYF. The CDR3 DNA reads TGTGCCAGCAGCTTAGTCCCGGACAGGGGTTCGGAGACCCAGTACTTC.

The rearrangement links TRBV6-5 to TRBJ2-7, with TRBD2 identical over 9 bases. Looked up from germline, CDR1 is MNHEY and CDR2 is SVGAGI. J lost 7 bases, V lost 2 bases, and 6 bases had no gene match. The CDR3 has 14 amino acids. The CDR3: CASSYEAGGREQYF. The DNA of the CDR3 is TGTGCCAGCAGTTACGAGGCGGGAGGGCGAGAGCAGTACTTC.

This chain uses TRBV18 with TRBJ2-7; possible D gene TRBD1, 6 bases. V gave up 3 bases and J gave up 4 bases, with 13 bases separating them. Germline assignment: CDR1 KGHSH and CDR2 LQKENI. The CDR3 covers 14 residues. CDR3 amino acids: CASSPLDRAYEQYF. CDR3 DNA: TGTGCCAGCTCACCCTTGGACAGAGCGTACGAGCAGTACTTC.